The rows below give T cell receptor beta chains drawn from one sample of a study of OX40 agonist ivuxolimab in advanced cancers. Clones were sequenced by immunoSEQ multiplex PCR, and TCRdb holds only the in-frame ones, with some missing. Altogether more than 50,000 clones are present, roughly three quarters being singletons, with the ten largest covering more than 2%. This specimen consisted of CD4+ or CD8+ T cells sorted from blood, obtained in a trial of the OX40 agonist ivuxolimab. These receptors came from an adult with an advanced solid tumor such as melanoma, head and neck, liver or kidney cancer. Both conserved end residues are part of each CDR3. Clone sizes are given selectively: once, few, many, or a class where the clone is expanded.

clone size: NA; V gene: TRBV2; J gene: TRBJ2-7; CDR3 protein: CASSGDSHEQYF
clone size: NA; V gene: TRBV2; J gene: TRBJ2-2; CDR3 protein: CASIALAGGRPRGTGELFF
clone size: NA; V gene: TRBV10-3; J gene: TRBJ1-3; CDR3 protein: CAISDPNPPGNTIYF
clone size: NA; V gene: TRBV7-3; J gene: TRBJ1-5; CDR3 protein: CASTVGTGVNQPQHF
clone size: once; V gene: TRBV5-5; J gene: TRBJ1-5; CDR3 protein: CASSTGKGGQPQHF
clone size: NA; V gene: TRBV25-1; J gene: TRBJ2-7; CDR3 protein: CASSEYVQRDEQYF
clone size: NA; V gene: TRBV21-1; J gene: TRBJ1-2; CDR3 protein: CASSKALTDSNYGYTF
clone size: NA; V gene: TRBV6-5; J gene: TRBJ1-1; CDR3 protein: CASRQTLVPTEAFF
clone size: NA; V gene: TRBV30; J gene: TRBJ2-7; CDR3 protein: CALTGPFSSYEQYF
clone size: NA; V gene: TRBV11-2; J gene: TRBJ2-3; CDR3 protein: CASSLTASTDTQYF
clone size: NA; V gene: TRBV18; J gene: TRBJ2-7; CDR3 protein: CASSPLGGKGHEQYF
clone size: few; V gene: TRBV5-8; J gene: TRBJ1-5; CDR3 protein: CASSLERGRKPQHF
clone size: NA; V gene: TRBV5-1; J gene: TRBJ2-7; CDR3 protein: CASSLTGGEQYF
clone size: NA; V gene: TRBV11-3; J gene: TRBJ2-1; CDR3 protein: CASSLETARGNEQFF
clone size: NA; V gene: TRBV6-5; J gene: TRBJ2-6; CDR3 protein: CASSFQGSGANVLTF
clone size: once; V gene: TRBV7-3; J gene: TRBJ2-6; CDR3 protein: CASSPVLSGANVLIF
clone size: NA; V gene: TRBV5-6; J gene: TRBJ2-2; CDR3 protein: CASSVGRGFTGELFF
clone size: NA; V gene: TRBV15; J gene: TRBJ2-1; CDR3 protein: CATSRSTAFPDNEQFF
clone size: NA; V gene: TRBV5-1; J gene: TRBJ2-7; CDR3 protein: CASSLAASHSGEQYF
clone size: NA; V gene: TRBV6-6; J gene: TRBJ1-4; CDR3 protein: CASTGTIREKLFF
clone size: NA; V gene: TRBV18; J gene: TRBJ1-1; CDR3 protein: CASSPLSHRGGSTEAFF
clone size: NA; V gene: TRBV5-1; J gene: TRBJ2-7; CDR3 protein: CASSLVDGEQYF
clone size: NA; V gene: TRBV18; J gene: TRBJ2-2; CDR3 protein: CASSPSPSYTGELFF
clone size: once; V gene: TRBV5-5; J gene: TRBJ1-2; CDR3 protein: CASSLSGGYGYTF
clone size: NA; V gene: TRBV29-1; J gene: TRBJ2-7; CDR3 protein: CSVDESYEQYF
clone size: NA; V gene: TRBV4-1; J gene: TRBJ1-6; CDR3 protein: CASSQDRLVNSPLHF
clone size: NA; V gene: TRBV7-2; J gene: TRBJ1-2; CDR3 protein: CASSTYKDDGYTF
clone size: NA; V gene: TRBV9; J gene: TRBJ1-2; CDR3 protein: CASSEGTGFPYGYTF
clone size: NA; V gene: TRBV5-1; J gene: TRBJ2-7; CDR3 protein: CASSPGWGFYEQYF
clone size: NA; V gene: TRBV18; J gene: TRBJ2-3; CDR3 protein: CASSPWDRVADTQYF
clone size: NA; V gene: TRBV30; J gene: TRBJ1-5; CDR3 protein: CAWSVQPDQPQHF
clone size: NA; V gene: TRBV27; J gene: TRBJ2-4; CDR3 protein: CASSLARANIQYF
clone size: NA; V gene: TRBV15; J gene: TRBJ1-5; CDR3 protein: CATSSLGQGARQPQHF
clone size: NA; V gene: TRBV7-2; J gene: TRBJ2-2; CDR3 protein: CASSLELVPGELFF
clone size: NA; V gene: TRBV4-2; J gene: TRBJ2-5; CDR3 protein: CASSQDPLAGGQETQYF
clone size: NA; V gene: TRBV5-1; J gene: TRBJ1-3; CDR3 protein: CASSLPSAGNTIYF
clone size: NA; V gene: TRBV28; J gene: TRBJ1-5; CDR3 protein: CASSPLSGGRQPQHF
clone size: NA; V gene: TRBV19; J gene: TRBJ2-5; CDR3 protein: CASSITGVETQYF
clone size: NA; V gene: TRBV7-2; J gene: TRBJ2-1; CDR3 protein: CASSPEAYFGYNEQFF
clone size: NA; V gene: TRBV7-2; J gene: TRBJ2-3; CDR3 protein: CASTRLAGGLTDTQYF
clone size: NA; V gene: TRBV7-2; J gene: TRBJ2-5; CDR3 protein: CASSPSDRVQETQYF
clone size: once; V gene: TRBV9; J gene: TRBJ2-3; CDR3 protein: CASSTPSGEGDTQYF
clone size: few; V gene: TRBV9; J gene: TRBJ1-6; CDR3 protein: CASSPGDRGGSPLHF
clone size: NA; V gene: TRBV7-2; J gene: TRBJ2-5; CDR3 protein: CASSSAGGLETQYF
clone size: NA; V gene: TRBV9; J gene: TRBJ2-1; CDR3 protein: CASSTSGRSYNEQFF
clone size: once; V gene: TRBV28; J gene: TRBJ1-1; CDR3 protein: CATGVLWSNTEAFF
clone size: once; V gene: TRBV19; J gene: TRBJ2-2; CDR3 protein: CASNRDTGELFF